The TCR beta chain described here comes from a study of blood T cell repertoires in COVID-19. In the source study's methods: For nucleated cells, counts were estimated from reference gene primer amplification. TCRdb keeps only in-frame clones here, not all; method: immunoSEQ multiplex PCR. V and J calls plus clone size are reproduced from that table; the DNA served to infer D and trimming. Altogether tens of thousands of clones are present, about 87% being singletons, with the ten largest covering 8.3%. This sequence was found in a human donor with active COVID-19. The donor label of this sample is uncertain. Sequencing was done on a sample of peripheral blood.

The CDR3 nucleotides read TGTGCCAGCAGCTTAGTTACCTACAATGAGCAGTTCTTC. This sequence encodes CASSLVTYNEQFF. This chain connects TRBV7-9 to TRBJ2-1; D gene unclear. This CDR3 has 13 amino acids. Germline V lookup: CDR1 SEHNR, CDR2 FQNEAQ (reference sequence). The germline V and J ends were trimmed by 1 base and 2 bases, with 3 bases remaining between them.